The 17 T cell receptor beta chains in this list originate from one sample, sequenced in a study of blood T cell repertoires in COVID-19. Clones were sequenced by immunoSEQ multiplex PCR, and TCRdb holds only the in-frame ones, with some missing. The sample has around 300,000 clones, approximately 90% seen once. The sample taken for sequencing was peripheral blood. These receptors were collected from a woman in her thirties or forties with acute or convalescent COVID-19.

This chain joins TRBV20-1 and TRBJ1-5; D possibly corresponds to TRBD1 (6 bases). This CDR3 region has 15 residues. The V gene's germline CDR1 is DFQATT and CDR2 SNEGSKA (reference sequence). V lost 3 bases, J lost 2 bases, and 14 bases lay in between. The DNA of the CDR3 is TGCAGTGCTAGTGGGGCACAGGGACGCAATCAGCCCCAGCATTTT. Its translation is CSASGAQGRNQPQHF.

The gene calls are TRBV2 and TRBJ2-5, with unresolved D. Germline-derived CDR1 and CDR2 are SNHLY and FYNNEI. V was clipped by 11 bases and J by 5 bases, with 12 bases between them. This CDR3 is built from 11 residues. The CDR3 DNA is TGTGCCCTCCTAGTCTCGGAGACCCAGTACTTC. The encoded protein is CALLVSETQYF.

The chain has TRBV9 and TRBJ2-1, with 11 bases fitting TRBD2. The CDR3 is 16 amino acids. V shed 0 bases, J shed 6 bases, and the junction held 5 bases outside the gene matches. Per germline, CDR1 SGDLS and CDR2 YYNGEE. The CDR3 region is CASSVVGSGGANEQFF. DNA of the CDR3: TGTGCCAGCAGCGTAGTCGGTAGCGGGGGGGCCAATGAGCAGTTCTTC.

This rearrangement joins TRBV2 to TRBJ2-7; tentative D call: TRBD2 (6 bases). Looked up from germline, CDR1 is SNHLY and CDR2 is FYNNEI. The CDR3 sequence is 11 residues long. V was trimmed by 7 bases and J by 3 bases, leaving 7 bases between them. The CDR3 loop is CASMGGYEQYV. The CDR3 nucleotides read TGTGCCAGCATGGGGGGCTACGAGCAGTACGTC.

This chain links TRBV19 with TRBJ1-2, with D unresolved. Trimming stripped 3 bases from V and 2 bases from J, with 7 bases between. Germline assignment: CDR1 LNHDA and CDR2 SQIVND (reference sequence). The CDR3 contains 13 residues. The CDR3 is CASSMAQNYGYTF. In nucleotides, the CDR3 is TGTGCCAGTAGTATGGCTCAGAACTATGGCTACACCTTC. Variable domain in full (rest from reference TRBV19 and TRBJ1-2): DGGITQSPKYLFRKEGQNVTLSCEQNLNHDAMYWYRQDPGQGLRLIYYSQIVNDFQKGDIAEGYSVSREKKESFPLTVTSAQKNPTAFYLCASSMAQNYGYTFGSGTRLTVV.

The V call is TRBV5-1, the J call TRBJ1-1; D is perhaps TRBD1 (6 bases). The CDR3 extends over 14 amino acids. From germline, CDR1 is SGHRS and CDR2 YFSETQ. Trimming shortened V by 0 bases and J by 5 bases, and 11 bases separated the two germline ends. The DNA of the CDR3 is TGCGCCAGCAGCTTGGACACGAGGGGGACTGAAGCTTTCTTT. Translated: CASSLDTRGTEAFF.

As to this clone: Other DNA sequences in this specimen translate into the identical CDR3. V is TRBV7-3 and J is TRBJ2-5; 12 bases fit TRBD2. J lost 4 bases, V lost 3 bases, and 3 bases had no gene match. Germline lookup yields CDR1 SGHTA and CDR2 FQGTGA. The CDR3 has 15 amino acids. This CDR3 reads CASSLGLAGVETQYF. CDR3 in DNA: TGTGCCAGCAGCTTGGGACTAGCGGGCGTAGAGACCCAGTACTTC.

The chain links TRBV6-1 to TRBJ2-7; tentative D call: TRBD2 (6 bases). This CDR3 has 16 amino acids. Trimming cost V 2 bases and J 7 bases, with 21 bases left between them. The germline gives CDR1 MNHNS, CDR2 SASEGT. CDR3 amino acids: CASSERERANLGEQYV. CDR3 nucleotides: TGTGCCAGCAGTGAAAGAGAGCGGGCGAACCTGGGGGAGCAGTACGTC.

The chain joins TRBV27 to TRBJ1-2, with TRBD1 matching over 9 bases. V lost 2 bases, J lost 9 bases, and 10 bases stayed unmatched. CDR1 is MNHEY and CDR2 is SMNVEV in the germline V gene (reference sequence). The CDR3 has 15 residues. CDR3 sequence (DNA): TGTGCCAGCAGTTTAGTTGGGACAGGGAGACAGCGCTACACCTTC. This sequence encodes CASSLVGTGRQRYTF.

The V call is TRBV29-1, the J call TRBJ1-6; no reliable D call. Between the trimmed V and J ends, which lost 5 bases and 10 bases, there was a span of 15 bases. The CDR3 covers 13 residues. Germline assignment: CDR1 SQVTM and CDR2 ANQGSEA. This CDR3 reads CSVSTDLRSPLHF. The CDR3 nucleotides are TGCAGCGTTTCAACAGACCTTAGGTCACCCCTCCACTTT. Complete variable domain (other parts from reference TRBV29-1 and TRBJ1-6): SAVISQKPSRDICQRGTSLTIQCQVDSQVTMMFWYRQQPGQSLTLIATANQGSEATYESGFVIDKFPISRPNLTFSTLTVSNMSPEDSSIYLCSVSTDLRSPLHFGNGTRLTVT.

The V call is TRBV6-5, the J call TRBJ2-5, with D hard to call. Trimming took 8 bases from V and 5 from J, leaving 12 bases between them. This CDR3 is built from 12 residues. Germline CDR1 and CDR2: MNHEY and SVGAGI. The DNA for the CDR3 is TGTGCCAGCGCACCCGGAGCGGAGACCCAGTACTTC. It codes for CASAPGAETQYF.

The CDR3 nucleotides are TGCAGAGCCCCCGTGAACACTGAAGCTTTCTTT. Translation: CRAPVNTEAFF. The V call is TRBV20-1, the J call TRBJ1-1; D call uncertain. The CDR3 sequence is 11 residues long. Germline V gene sequence: CDR1 DFQATT, CDR2 SNEGSKA (reference sequence).

This clone has a handful of counts. The V call is TRBV25-1, the J call TRBJ1-6; D possibly corresponds to TRBD1 (6 bases). Germline CDR1 and CDR2: MGHDK and SYGVNS. Between the trimmed V and J ends, which lost 3 bases and 10 bases, there was a span of 16 bases. The CDR3 length is 15 residues. The DNA for the CDR3 is TGTGCCAGCAGTGAGTTACAACAGGGAAGCTCACCCCTCCACTTT. As protein: CASSELQQGSSPLHF.

This sequence joins TRBV7-2 and TRBJ1-2; weak D call: TRBD1 (5 bases). The CDR3 extends over 13 amino acids. Germline V gene sequence: CDR1 SGHTA, CDR2 FQGNSA. The ends were cut back, 3 bases at V and 6 bases at J, with 11 bases in the middle. The DNA of the CDR3 is TGTGCCAGCAGCTTTGAGGGGACTCATGGCTACACCTTC. Translated, it gives CASSFEGTHGYTF.

The rearrangement links TRBV10-3 to TRBJ1-3; maybe TRBD1 (5 bases). Germline V gene lookup returns CDR1 ENHRY and CDR2 SYGVKD. V lost 7 bases, J lost 13 bases, and 11 bases lay in between. CDR3 size: 10 residues. Written as DNA, the CDR3 is TGTGCCATCACCAGGGTTTCGATATATTTT. Translating gives CAITRVSIYF.

This clone was recorded once. The chain carries TRBV18 and TRBJ1-1, with 8 nucleotides matching TRBD1. Germline V gives CDR1 KGHSH, CDR2 LQKENI. V lost 5 bases, J lost 5 bases, and 10 bases stayed unmatched. This CDR3 has 15 amino acids. Written as DNA, the CDR3 is TGTGCCAGCTCAGTGACAGGGGCTTCAGGGACTGAAGCTTTCTTT. This codes for CASSVTGASGTEAFF.

The genes are TRBV20-1 and TRBJ1-1; 7 positions agree with TRBD1. Germline CDR1 DFQATT, CDR2 SNEGSKA (reference sequence). The CDR3 has 13 residues. V trimming: 3 bases; J trimming: 4 bases; junction bases outside the gene matches: 5. The chain's CDR3 is CSASRGQTTEAFF. The DNA for the CDR3 is TGCAGTGCTAGTCGGGGACAGACCACTGAAGCTTTCTTT.